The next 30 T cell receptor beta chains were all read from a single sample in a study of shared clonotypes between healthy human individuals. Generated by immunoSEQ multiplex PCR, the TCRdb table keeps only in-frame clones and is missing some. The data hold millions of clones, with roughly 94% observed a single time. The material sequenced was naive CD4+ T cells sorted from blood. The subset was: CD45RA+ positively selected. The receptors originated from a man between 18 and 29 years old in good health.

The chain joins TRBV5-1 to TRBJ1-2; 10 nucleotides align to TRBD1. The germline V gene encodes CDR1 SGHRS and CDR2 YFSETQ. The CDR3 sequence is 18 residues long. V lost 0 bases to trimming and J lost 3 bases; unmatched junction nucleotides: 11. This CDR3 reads CASSLAPRQGAGDYGYTF. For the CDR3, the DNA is TGCGCCAGCAGCTTGGCCCCTCGACAGGGGGCCGGGGACTATGGCTACACCTTC.

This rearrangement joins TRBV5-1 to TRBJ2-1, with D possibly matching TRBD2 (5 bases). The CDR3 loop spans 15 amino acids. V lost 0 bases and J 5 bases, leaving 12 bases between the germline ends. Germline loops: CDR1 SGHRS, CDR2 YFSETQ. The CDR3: CASSLEAGSNNEQFF. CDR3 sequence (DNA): TGCGCCAGCAGCTTGGAGGCGGGTTCCAACAATGAGCAGTTCTTC.

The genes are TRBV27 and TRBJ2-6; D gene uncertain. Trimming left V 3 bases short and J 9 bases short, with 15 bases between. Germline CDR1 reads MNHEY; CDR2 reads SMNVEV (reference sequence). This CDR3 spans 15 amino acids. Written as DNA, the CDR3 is TGTGCCAGCAGTTTCGTCGCTGCTCCAATCAACGTCCTGACTTTC. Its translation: CASSFVAAPINVLTF.

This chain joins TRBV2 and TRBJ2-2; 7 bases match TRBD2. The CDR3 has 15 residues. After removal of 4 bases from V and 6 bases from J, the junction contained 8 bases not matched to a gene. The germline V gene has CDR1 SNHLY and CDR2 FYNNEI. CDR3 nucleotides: TGTGCCAGCAGTGTCCTCGGACTAGTCGCCGGGGAGCTGTTTTTT. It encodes CASSVLGLVAGELFF.

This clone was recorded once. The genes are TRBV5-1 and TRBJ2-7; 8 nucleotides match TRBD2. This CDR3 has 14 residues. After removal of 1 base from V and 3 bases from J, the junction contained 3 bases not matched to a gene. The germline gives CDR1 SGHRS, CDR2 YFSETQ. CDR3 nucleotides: TGCGCCAGCAGCTTGATAGCGGGGAACTACGAGCAGTACTTC. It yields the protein CASSLIAGNYEQYF.

The CDR3 DNA reads TGTGCCAGCAGCTTGCTACAGGGGGGAGCATACGAGCAGTACTTC. This encodes CASSLLQGGAYEQYF. The chain joins TRBV11-2 to TRBJ2-7, with 8 bases matching TRBD1. Germline trimming cut 3 bases from V and 4 bases from J; bases unmatched to any gene: 8. The CDR3 runs to 15 residues. Per the germline V gene, CDR1 is SGHAT and CDR2 is FQNNGV.

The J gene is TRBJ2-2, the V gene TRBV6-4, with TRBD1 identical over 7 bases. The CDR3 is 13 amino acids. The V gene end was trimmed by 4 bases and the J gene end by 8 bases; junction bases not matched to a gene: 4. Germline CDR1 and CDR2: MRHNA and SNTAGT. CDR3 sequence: CASSGTGMGELFF. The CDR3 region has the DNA TGTGCCAGCAGTGGGACAGGCATGGGGGAGCTGTTTTTT.

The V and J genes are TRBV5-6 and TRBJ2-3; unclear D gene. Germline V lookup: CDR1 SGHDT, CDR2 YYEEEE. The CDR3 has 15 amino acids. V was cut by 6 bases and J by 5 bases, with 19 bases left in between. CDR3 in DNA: TGTGCCAGCATCCAACGACGCAGCCTTAGAGATACGCAGTATTTT. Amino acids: CASIQRRSLRDTQYF. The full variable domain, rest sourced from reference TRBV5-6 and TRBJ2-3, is DAGVTQSPTHLIKTRGQQVTLRCSPKSGHDTVSWYQQALGQGPQFIFQYYEEEERQRGNFPDRFSGHQFPNYSSELNVNALLLGDSALYLCASIQRRSLRDTQYFGPGTRLTVL.

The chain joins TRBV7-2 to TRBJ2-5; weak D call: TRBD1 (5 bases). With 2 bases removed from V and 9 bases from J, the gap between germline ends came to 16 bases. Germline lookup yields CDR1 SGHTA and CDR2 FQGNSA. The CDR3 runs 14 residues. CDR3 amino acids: CASSLSFQGSAQYF. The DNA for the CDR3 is TGTGCCAGCAGCTTAAGTTTCCAGGGATCCGCCCAGTACTTC.

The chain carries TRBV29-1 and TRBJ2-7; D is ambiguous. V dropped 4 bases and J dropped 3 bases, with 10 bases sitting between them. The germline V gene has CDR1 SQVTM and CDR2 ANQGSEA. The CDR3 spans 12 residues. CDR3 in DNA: TGCAGCGTTGCTACGGACGGCTACGAGCAGTACTTC. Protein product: CSVATDGYEQYF.

CDR3 in amino acids: CASKQQDNSPLHF. CDR3 nucleotides: TGTGCCAGCAAACAGCAAGATAATTCACCCCTCCACTTT. This chain links TRBV6-1 with TRBJ1-6; D is unclear. Germline lookup yields CDR1 MNHNS and CDR2 SASEGT. The V and J ends lost 7 bases and 5 bases respectively, with 9 bases between them. This CDR3 contains 13 residues.

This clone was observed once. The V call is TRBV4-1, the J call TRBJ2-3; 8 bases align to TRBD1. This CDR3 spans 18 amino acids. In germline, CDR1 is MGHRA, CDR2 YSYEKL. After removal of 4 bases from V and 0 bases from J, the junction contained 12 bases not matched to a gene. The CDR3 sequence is CASSRQAGGVPSTDTQYF. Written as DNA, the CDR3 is TGCGCCAGCAGCCGTCAGGCAGGGGGCGTCCCTAGCACAGATACGCAGTATTTT.

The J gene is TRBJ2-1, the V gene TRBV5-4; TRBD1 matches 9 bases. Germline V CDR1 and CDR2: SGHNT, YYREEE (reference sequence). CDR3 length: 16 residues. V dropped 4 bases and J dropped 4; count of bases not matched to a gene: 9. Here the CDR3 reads CASSQNGQGIYNEQFF. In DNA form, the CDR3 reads TGTGCCAGCAGCCAGAACGGACAGGGGATATACAATGAGCAGTTCTTC.

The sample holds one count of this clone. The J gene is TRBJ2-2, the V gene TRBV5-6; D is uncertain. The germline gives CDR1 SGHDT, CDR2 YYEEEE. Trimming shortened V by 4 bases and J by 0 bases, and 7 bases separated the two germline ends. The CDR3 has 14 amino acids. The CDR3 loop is CASSTRTNTGELFF. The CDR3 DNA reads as TGTGCCAGCAGCACGAGGACGAACACCGGGGAGCTGTTTTTT.

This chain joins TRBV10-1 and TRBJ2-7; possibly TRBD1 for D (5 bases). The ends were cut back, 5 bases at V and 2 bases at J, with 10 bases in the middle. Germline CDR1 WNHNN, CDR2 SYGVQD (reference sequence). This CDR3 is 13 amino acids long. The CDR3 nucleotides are TGCGCCAGCAGTCCAGGACAAGCCTACGAGCAGTACTTC. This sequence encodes CASSPGQAYEQYF.

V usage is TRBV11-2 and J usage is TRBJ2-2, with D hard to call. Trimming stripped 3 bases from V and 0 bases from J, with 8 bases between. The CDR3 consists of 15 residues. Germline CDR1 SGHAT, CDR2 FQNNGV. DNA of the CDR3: TGTGCCAGCAGCTTGATCTGGACGAACACCGGGGAGCTGTTTTTT. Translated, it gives CASSLIWTNTGELFF.

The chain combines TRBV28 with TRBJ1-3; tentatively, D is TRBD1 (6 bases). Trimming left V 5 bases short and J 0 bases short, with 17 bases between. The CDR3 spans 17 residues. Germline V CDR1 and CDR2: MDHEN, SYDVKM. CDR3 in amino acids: CASSTPNRVGSGNTIYF. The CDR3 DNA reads TGTGCCAGCAGTACACCGAACAGGGTCGGCTCTGGAAACACCATATATTTT.

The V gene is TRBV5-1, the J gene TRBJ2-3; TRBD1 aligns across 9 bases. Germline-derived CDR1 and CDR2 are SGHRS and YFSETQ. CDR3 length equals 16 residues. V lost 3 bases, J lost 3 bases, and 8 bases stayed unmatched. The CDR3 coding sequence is TGCGCCAGCAGCTCACAGGGGGCGGTCGGGACAGATACGCAGTATTTT. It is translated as CASSSQGAVGTDTQYF.

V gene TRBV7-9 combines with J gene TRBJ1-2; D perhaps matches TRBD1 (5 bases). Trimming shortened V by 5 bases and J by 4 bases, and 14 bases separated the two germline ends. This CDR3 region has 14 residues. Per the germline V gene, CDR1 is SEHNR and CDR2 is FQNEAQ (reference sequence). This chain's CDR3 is CASSLGATIYGYTF. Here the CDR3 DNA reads TGTGCCAGCAGCCTAGGGGCGACGATCTATGGCTACACCTTC.

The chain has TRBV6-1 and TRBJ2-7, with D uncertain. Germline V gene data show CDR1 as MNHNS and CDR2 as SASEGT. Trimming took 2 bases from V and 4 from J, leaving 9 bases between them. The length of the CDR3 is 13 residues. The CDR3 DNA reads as TGTGCCAGCAGTGAAAACCCTGGGTACGAGCAGTACTTC. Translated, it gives CASSENPGYEQYF.

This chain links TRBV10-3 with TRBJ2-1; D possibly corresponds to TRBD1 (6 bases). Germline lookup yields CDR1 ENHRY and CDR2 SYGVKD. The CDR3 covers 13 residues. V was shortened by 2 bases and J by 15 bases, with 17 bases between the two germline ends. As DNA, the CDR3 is TGTGCCATCAGTGAGACGCAGGGGTTTGCCTCGTTCTTC. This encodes CAISETQGFASFF.

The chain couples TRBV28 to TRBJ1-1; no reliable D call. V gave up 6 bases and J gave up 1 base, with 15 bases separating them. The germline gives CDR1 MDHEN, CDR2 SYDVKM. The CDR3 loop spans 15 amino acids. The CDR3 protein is CASSPVGKSNTEAFF. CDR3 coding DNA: TGTGCCAGCAGCCCGGTTGGGAAATCGAACACTGAAGCTTTCTTT. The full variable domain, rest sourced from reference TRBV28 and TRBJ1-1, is DVKVTQSSRYLVKRTGEKVFLECVQDMDHENMFWYRQDPGLGLRLIYFSYDVKMKEKGDIPEGYSVSREKKERFSLILESASTNQTSMYLCASSPVGKSNTEAFFGQGTRLTVV.

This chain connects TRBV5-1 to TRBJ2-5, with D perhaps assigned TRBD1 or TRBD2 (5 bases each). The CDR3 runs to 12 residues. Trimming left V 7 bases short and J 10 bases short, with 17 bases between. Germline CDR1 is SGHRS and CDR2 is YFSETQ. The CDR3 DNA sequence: TGCGCCAGCTCGGACTCCCTGAGGGGCCAGTACTTC. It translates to CASSDSLRGQYF.

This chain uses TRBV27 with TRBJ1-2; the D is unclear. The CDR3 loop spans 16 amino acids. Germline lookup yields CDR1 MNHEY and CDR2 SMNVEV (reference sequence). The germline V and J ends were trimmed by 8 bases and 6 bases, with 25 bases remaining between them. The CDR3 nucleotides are TGTGCCAGCGCTACCGTTCACCGGTCCCCAGTTGATGGCTACACCTTC. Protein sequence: CASATVHRSPVDGYTF.

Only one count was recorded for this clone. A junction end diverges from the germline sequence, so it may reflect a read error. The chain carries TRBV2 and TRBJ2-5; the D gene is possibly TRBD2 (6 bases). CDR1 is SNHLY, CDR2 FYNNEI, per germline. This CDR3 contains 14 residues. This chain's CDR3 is CASSKTRNQETQYF. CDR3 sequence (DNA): TGTGCTAGCAGTAAGACTAGGAACCAAGAGACCCAGTACTTC.

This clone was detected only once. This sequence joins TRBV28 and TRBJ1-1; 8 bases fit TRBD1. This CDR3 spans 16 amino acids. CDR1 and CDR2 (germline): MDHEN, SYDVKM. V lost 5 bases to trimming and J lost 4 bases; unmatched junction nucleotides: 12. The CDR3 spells CASSQWTGRGRTEAFF. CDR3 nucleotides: TGTGCCAGCAGTCAATGGACAGGGAGAGGACGCACTGAAGCTTTCTTT.

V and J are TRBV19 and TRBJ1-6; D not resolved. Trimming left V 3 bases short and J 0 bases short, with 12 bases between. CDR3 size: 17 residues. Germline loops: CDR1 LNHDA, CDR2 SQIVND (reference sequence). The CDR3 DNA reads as TGTGCCAGTAGTATTTCTTCAGTTAGCTCCTATAATTCACCCCTCCACTTT. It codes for CASSISSVSSYNSPLHF.

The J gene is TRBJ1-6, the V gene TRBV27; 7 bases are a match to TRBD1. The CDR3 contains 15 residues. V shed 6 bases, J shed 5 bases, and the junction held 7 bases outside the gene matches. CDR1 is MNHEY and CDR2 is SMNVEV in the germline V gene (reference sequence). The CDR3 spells CASSFDDRDNSPLHF. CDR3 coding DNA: TGTGCCAGCAGCTTTGATGACAGGGATAATTCACCCCTCCACTTT.

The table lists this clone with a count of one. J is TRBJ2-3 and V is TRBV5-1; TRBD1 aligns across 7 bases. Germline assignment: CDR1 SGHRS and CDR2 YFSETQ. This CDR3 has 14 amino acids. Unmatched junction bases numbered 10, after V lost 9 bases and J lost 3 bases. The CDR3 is CATSFGTATDTQYF. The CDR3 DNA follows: TGCGCCACCTCATTCGGGACAGCTACAGATACGCAGTATTTT.

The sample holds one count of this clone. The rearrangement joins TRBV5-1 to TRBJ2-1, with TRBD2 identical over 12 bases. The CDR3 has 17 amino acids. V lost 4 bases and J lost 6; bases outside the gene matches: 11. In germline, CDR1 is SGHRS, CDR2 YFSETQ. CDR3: CASSTQTSGRPGNEQFF. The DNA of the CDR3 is TGCGCCAGCAGCACCCAGACTAGCGGGAGACCGGGCAATGAGCAGTTCTTC.